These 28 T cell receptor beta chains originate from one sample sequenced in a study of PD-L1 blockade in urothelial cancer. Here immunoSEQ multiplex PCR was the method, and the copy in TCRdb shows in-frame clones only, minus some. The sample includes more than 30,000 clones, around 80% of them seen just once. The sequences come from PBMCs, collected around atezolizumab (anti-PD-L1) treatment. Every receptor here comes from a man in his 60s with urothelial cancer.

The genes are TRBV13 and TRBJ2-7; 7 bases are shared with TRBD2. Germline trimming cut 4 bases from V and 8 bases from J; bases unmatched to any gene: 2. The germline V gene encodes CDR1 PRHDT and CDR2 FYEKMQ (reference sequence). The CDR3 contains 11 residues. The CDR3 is CASSSGTKQYF. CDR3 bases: TGTGCCAGCAGCTCAGGGACTAAGCAGTACTTC.

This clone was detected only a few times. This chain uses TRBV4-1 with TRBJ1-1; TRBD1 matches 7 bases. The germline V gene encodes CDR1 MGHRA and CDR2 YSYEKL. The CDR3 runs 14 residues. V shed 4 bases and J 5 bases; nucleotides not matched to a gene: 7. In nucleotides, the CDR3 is TGCGCCAGCAGCCGACGAGACAGGGTTACTGAAGCTTTCTTT. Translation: CASSRRDRVTEAFF.

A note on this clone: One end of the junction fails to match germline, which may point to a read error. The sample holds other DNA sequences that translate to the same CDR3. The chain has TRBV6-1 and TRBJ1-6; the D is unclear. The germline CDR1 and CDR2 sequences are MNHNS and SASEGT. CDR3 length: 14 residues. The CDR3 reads CASSEAGDSSPLHF. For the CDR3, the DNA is TGTGCCAGCAGTGAAGCGGGAGATAGCTCACCTCTCCACTTT.

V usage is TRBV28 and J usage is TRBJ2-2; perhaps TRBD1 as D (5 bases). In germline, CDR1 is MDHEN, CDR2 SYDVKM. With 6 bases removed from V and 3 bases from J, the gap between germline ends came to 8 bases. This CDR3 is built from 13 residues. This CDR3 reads CASRDKYTGELFF. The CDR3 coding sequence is TGTGCCAGCAGGGACAAATACACCGGGGAGCTGTTTTTT.

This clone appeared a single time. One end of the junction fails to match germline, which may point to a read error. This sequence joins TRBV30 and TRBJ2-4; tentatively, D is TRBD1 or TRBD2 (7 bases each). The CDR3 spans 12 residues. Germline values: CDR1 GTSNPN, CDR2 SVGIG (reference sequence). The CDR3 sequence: CAGRGRGNIQYF. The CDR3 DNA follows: TGTGCCGGGAGGGGGCGGGGGAACATTCAGTACTTC.

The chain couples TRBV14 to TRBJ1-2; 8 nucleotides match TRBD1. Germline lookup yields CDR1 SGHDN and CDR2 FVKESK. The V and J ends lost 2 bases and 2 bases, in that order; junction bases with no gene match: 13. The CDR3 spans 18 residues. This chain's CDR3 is CASSQNRGSASFNYGYTF. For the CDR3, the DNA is TGTGCCAGCAGCCAAAACAGGGGGTCGGCATCCTTCAACTATGGCTACACCTTC.

The CDR3 spells CASSQAESSYEQYF. In DNA form, the CDR3 reads TGCGCCAGCAGCCAAGCCGAGAGCTCCTACGAGCAGTACTTC. This chain uses TRBV4-1 with TRBJ2-7; the D is unclear. The CDR3 totals 14 residues. V was shortened by 1 base and J by 0 bases, with 7 bases between the two germline ends. The germline CDR1 and CDR2 sequences are MGHRA and YSYEKL.

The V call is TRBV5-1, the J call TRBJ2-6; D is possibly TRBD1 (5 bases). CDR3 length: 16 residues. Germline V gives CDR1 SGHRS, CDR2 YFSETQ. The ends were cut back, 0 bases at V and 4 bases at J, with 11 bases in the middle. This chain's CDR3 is CASSLDVQVGANVLTF. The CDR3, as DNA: TGCGCCAGCAGCTTGGACGTACAGGTCGGGGCCAACGTCCTGACTTTC.

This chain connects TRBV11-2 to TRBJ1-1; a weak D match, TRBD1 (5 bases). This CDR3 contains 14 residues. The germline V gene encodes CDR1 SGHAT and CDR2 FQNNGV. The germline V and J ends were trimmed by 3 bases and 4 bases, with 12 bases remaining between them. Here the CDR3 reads CASSFRGGGTEAFF. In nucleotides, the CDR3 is TGTGCCAGCAGCTTCCGTGGGGGGGGCACTGAAGCTTTCTTT.

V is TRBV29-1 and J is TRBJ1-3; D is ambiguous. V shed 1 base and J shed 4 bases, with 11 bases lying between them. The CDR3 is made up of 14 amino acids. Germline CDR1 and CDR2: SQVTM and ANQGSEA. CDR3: CSVEVSGSGNTIYF. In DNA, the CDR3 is TGCAGCGTTGAAGTATCCGGTTCAGGAAACACCATATATTTT.

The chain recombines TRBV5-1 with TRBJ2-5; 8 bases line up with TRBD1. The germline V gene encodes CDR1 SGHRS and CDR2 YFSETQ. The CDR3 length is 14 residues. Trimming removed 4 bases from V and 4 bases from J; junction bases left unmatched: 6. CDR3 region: CASSRTGKVETQYF. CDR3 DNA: TGCGCCAGCAGCCGGACAGGGAAGGTAGAGACCCAGTACTTC.

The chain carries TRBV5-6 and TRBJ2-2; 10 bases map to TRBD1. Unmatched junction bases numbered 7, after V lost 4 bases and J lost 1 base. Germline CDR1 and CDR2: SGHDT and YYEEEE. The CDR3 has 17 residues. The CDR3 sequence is CASSGGQGVGNTGELFF. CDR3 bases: TGTGCCAGCAGCGGCGGACAGGGGGTGGGGAACACCGGGGAGCTGTTTTTT.

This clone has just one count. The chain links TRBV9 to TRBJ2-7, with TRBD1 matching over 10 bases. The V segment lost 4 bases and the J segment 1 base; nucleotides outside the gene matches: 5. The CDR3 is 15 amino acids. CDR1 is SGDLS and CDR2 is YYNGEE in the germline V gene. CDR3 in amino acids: CASSPRDRGSYEQYF. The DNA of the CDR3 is TGTGCCAGCAGCCCAAGGGACAGGGGTTCCTACGAGCAGTACTTC.

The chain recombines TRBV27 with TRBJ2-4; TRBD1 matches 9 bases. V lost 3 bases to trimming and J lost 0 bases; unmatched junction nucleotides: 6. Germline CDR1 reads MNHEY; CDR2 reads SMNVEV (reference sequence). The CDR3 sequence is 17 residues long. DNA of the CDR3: TGTGCCAGCAGTTTGGCGGACAGGGGATTAGCCAAAAACATTCAGTACTTC. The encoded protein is CASSLADRGLAKNIQYF.

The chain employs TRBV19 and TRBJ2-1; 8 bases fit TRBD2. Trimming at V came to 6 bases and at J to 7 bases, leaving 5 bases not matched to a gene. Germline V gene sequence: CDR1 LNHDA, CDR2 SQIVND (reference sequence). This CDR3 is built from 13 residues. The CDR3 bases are TGTGCCAGTAGCCCGGGACTAGTGAATGAGCAGTTCTTC. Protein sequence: CASSPGLVNEQFF.

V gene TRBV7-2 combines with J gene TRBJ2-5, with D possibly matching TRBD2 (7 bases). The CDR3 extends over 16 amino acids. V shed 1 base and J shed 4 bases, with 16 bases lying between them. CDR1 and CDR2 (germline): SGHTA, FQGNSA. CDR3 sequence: CASSLDAGALGETQYF. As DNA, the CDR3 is TGTGCCAGCAGCTTAGACGCGGGGGCACTAGGAGAGACCCAGTACTTC.

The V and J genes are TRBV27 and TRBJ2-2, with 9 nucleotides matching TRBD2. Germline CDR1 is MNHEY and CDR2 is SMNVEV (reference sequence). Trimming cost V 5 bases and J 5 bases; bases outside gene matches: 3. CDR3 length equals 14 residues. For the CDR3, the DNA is TGTGCCAGCAGTGCCCTAGCGGGAACCGGGGAGCTGTTTTTT. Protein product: CASSALAGTGELFF.

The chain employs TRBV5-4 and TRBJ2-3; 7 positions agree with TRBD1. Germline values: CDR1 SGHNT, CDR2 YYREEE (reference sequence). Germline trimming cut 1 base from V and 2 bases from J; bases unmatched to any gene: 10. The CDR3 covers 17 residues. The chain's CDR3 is CASSLPRGSILTDTQYF. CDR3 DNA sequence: TGTGCCAGCAGCTTGCCCAGGGGGTCTATTCTCACAGATACGCAGTATTTT.

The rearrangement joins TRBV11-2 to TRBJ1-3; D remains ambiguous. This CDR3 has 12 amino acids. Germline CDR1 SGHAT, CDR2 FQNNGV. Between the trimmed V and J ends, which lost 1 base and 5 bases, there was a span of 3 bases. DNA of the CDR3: TGTGCCAGCAGCTTAGCAAGAAACACCATATATTTT. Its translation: CASSLARNTIYF.

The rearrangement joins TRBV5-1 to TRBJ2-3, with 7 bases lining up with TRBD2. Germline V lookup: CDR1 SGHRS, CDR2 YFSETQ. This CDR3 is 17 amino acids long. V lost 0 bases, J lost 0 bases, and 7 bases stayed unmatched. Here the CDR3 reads CASSLVVGGSSTDTQYF. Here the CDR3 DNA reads TGCGCCAGCAGCTTGGTCGTGGGGGGGTCTAGCACAGATACGCAGTATTTT.

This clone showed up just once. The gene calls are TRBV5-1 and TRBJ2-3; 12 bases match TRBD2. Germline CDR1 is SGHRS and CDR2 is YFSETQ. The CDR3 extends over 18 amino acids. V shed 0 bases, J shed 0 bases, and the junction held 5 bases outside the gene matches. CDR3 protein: CASSLGGTSGLSTDTQYF. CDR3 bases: TGCGCCAGCAGCTTGGGCGGGACTAGCGGGCTCAGCACAGATACGCAGTATTTT.

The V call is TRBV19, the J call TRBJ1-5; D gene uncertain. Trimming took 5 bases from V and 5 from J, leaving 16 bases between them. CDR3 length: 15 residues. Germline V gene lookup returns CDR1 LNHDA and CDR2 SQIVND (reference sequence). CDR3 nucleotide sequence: TGTGCCAGTAGTCCCGGGGAGGGTTGGCATCAGCCCCAGCATTTT. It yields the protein CASSPGEGWHQPQHF.

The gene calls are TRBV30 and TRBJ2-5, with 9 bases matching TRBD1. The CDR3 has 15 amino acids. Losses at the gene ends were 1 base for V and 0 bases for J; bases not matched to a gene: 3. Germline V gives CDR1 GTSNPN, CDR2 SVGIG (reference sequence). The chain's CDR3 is CAWSAGDRDQETQYF. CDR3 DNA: TGTGCCTGGAGTGCGGGGGACAGGGACCAAGAGACCCAGTACTTC.

Here the CDR3 reads CASSPRGSDSPLHF. CDR3 in DNA: TGTGCCAGCTCACCACGCGGGTCGGATTCACCCCTCCACTTT. The rearrangement joins TRBV18 to TRBJ1-6; D is undetermined. The ends were cut back, 1 base at V and 8 bases at J, with 9 bases in the middle. The length of the CDR3 is 14 residues. Per the germline V gene, CDR1 is KGHSH and CDR2 is LQKENI.

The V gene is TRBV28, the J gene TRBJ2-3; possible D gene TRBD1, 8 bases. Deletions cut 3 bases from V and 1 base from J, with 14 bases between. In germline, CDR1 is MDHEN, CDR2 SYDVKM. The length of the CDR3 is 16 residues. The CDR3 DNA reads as TGTGCCAGCAGTTTCCAACAGGGGGGGGGCACAGATACGCAGTATTTT. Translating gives CASSFQQGGGTDTQYF. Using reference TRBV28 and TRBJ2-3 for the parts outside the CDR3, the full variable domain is DVKVTQSSRYLVKRTGEKVFLECVQDMDHENMFWYRQDPGLGLRLIYFSYDVKMKEKGDIPEGYSVSREKKERFSLILESASTNQTSMYLCASSFQQGGGTDTQYFGPGTRLTVL.

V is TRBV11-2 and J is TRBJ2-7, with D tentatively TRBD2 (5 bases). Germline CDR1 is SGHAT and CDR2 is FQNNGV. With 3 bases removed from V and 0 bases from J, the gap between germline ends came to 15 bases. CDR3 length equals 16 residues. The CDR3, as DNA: TGTGCCAGCAGCTTGGGAGTTCGGAGGAGCTCCTACGAGCAGTACTTC. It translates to CASSLGVRRSSYEQYF.

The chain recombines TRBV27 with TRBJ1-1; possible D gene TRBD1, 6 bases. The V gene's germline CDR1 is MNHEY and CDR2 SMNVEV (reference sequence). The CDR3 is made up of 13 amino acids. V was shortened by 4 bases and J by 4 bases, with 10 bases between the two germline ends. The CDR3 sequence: CASSSQGVTEAFF. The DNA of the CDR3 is TGTGCCAGCAGTTCACAGGGTGTCACTGAAGCTTTCTTT.

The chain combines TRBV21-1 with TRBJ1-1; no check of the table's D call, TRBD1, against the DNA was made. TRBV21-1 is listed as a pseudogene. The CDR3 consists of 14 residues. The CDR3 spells CASTRTGENTEAFF. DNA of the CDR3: TGTGCCAGCACACGGACAGGGGAGAACACTGAAGCTTTCTTT.